These T cell receptor beta chains were read from a single sample in a study of cytomegalovirus exposure and HLA in healthy donors. Here immunoSEQ multiplex PCR was the method, and the copy in TCRdb shows in-frame clones only, minus some. Found here are more than 150,000 clones, approximately 81% of them singletons; the top ten hold 2.3%. The sample comprised PBMCs. These receptors all come from a woman aged 18-35 years in good health and CMV-seronegative. The CDR3 runs from the conserved cysteine through the conserved F or W. A D gene is named only where the DNA matches it firmly. A clone size is listed for some rows: how often the clone was seen (once, few, many), or a class if it is expanded.

j_call d_call clone_size v_call cdr3_nt cdr3_aa
TRBJ1-2 TRBD1 - TRBV6-5 TGTGCCAGCAGCAAACCTCGGACAGGGGCCTATGGCTACACCTTC CASSKPRTGAYGYTF
TRBJ2-3 - few TRBV9 TGTGCCAGCAGCGTACAGGCTAGCACAGATACGCAGTATTTT CASSVQASTDTQYF
TRBJ2-4 - - TRBV6-5 TGTGCCAGCAGGCGGAAAAACATTCAGTACTTC CASRRKNIQYF
TRBJ2-1 - - TRBV7-2 TGTGCCAGCAGCCCCCCCAGCGGTGAGCAGTTCTTC CASSPPSGEQFF
TRBJ2-3 TRBD1 few TRBV2 TGTGCCAACCGACTCGGGACAGCGAGCACAGATACGCAGTATTTT CANRLGTASTDTQYF
TRBJ2-7 - - TRBV5-5 TGTGCCAGCAGCGTACGCGGTAGCGGAGGGCGGGTCGAGCAGTACTTC CASSVRGSGGRVEQYF
TRBJ2-5 TRBD1 - TRBV7-9 TGTGCCAGCAGCCCCGGGACAGGGAACCAAGAGACCCAGTACTTC CASSPGTGNQETQYF
TRBJ2-2 - few TRBV28 TGTGCCAGCAGTTTCCTCGGGGACATCACCCACACCGGGGAGCTGTTTTTT CASSFLGDITHTGELFF
TRBJ1-2 - - TRBV7-8 TGTGCCAGCAGCTTACAGGACTATGGCTACACCTTC CASSLQDYGYTF
TRBJ1-4 - - TRBV7-2 TGTGCCAGCAGCCGCGATGAATATGAAAAACTGTTTTTT CASSRDEYEKLFF
TRBJ2-7 - - TRBV7-6 TGTGCCAGCAGCTTAGCGCTAAATCGGGTCCGCGAGCAGTACTTC CASSLALNRVREQYF
TRBJ1-4 - - TRBV2 TGTGCCAGCAGTGTCTCTACAGGGCGAGGTGGGGAAAAACTGTTTTTT CASSVSTGRGGEKLFF
TRBJ2-5 - few TRBV18 TGTGCCAGCTCACTGTACTGGGAGAGGGAGACCCAGTACTTC CASSLYWERETQYF
TRBJ2-7 - - TRBV9 TGTGCCAGCAGCCCCTTCTACGAGCAGTACTTC CASSPFYEQYF
TRBJ2-3 TRBD2 - TRBV29-1 TGCAGCGTTGACAGCGGGAGGGCGACAGATACGCAGTATTTT CSVDSGRATDTQYF
TRBJ1-3 - - TRBV28 TGTGCCAGCAGTTTATCCCCTCACACGTACTCTGGAAACACCATATATTTT CASSLSPHTYSGNTIYF
TRBJ2-1 TRBD1 once TRBV7-2 TGTGCCAGCAGCTGGGGACAGTACAATGAGCAGTTCTTC CASSWGQYNEQFF
TRBJ2-3 - - TRBV5-4 TGTGCCAGCAGCCCCGGTCCTAGCACAGATACGCAGTATTTT CASSPGPSTDTQYF
TRBJ1-4 TRBD1 - TRBV2 TGTGCCAGCAGTGAACGGGGACAGTTCGAGTTT CASSERGQFEF
TRBJ1-2 - - TRBV7-2 TGTGCCAGCAGCTTAGACAGGCACAATGGCTACACCTTC CASSLDRHNGYTF
TRBJ1-4 - - TRBV20-1 TGCAGTGCTTTGGCGGGTCGTAAACTGTTTTTT CSALAGRKLFF
TRBJ2-7 - - TRBV7-2 TGTGCCAGCAGCTTAGTAGGGCGGGACCGGGACGAGCAGTACTTC CASSLVGRDRDEQYF
TRBJ1-2 TRBD1 - TRBV7-3 TGTGCCAGCAGCTTGGACCGGGACAGGGCACACGGTCGTTATGGCTACACCTTC CASSLDRDRAHGRYGYTF
TRBJ1-5 - few TRBV7-9 TGTGCCAGCAGCCTCACGATTTATATGCTCTCGGATCAGCCCCAGCATTTT CASSLTIYMLSDQPQHF
TRBJ2-7 TRBD2 - TRBV19 TGTGCCAGTAGTTGGGGAGCGGGGCTAGAAATCGACGAGCAGTACTTC CASSWGAGLEIDEQYF
TRBJ1-2 TRBD1 - TRBV29-1 TGCAGCGTGCGACAGGGAGGAGACTATGGCTACACCTTC CSVRQGGDYGYTF
TRBJ1-1 TRBD1 - TRBV7-9 TGTGCCAGCAGCTTATCAGGGGGCGAGGGTGAAGCTTTCTTT CASSLSGGEGEAFF
TRBJ1-4 - - TRBV6-1 TGTGCCAGCAGTGTTGGAAGGGGTGGGGAAAAACTGTTTTTT CASSVGRGGEKLFF
TRBJ2-3 - - TRBV28 TGTGCCAGCGGGCCAGCTAGCACAGATACGCAGTATTTT CASGPASTDTQYF
TRBJ2-7 TRBD1 - TRBV19 TGTGCCAGTAGCAATTCACAGGGGGCGAGTGAGCAGTACTTC CASSNSQGASEQYF
TRBJ2-7 - - TRBV28 TGTGCCAGCAGTTCTTCCGGGGGAGTTTACGAGCAGTACTTC CASSSSGGVYEQYF
TRBJ2-3 TRBD2 once TRBV27 TGTGCCAGCTCTGCTCGAGAGCGGGGGTTCACAGATACGCAGTATTTT CASSARERGFTDTQYF
TRBJ2-5 - - TRBV25-1 TGTGCCAGCAGTGAACTGGGCAGCCAAGAGACCCAGTACTTC CASSELGSQETQYF
TRBJ2-3 TRBD2 - TRBV7-9 TGTGCCAGCAGCCCCAGGCTAGCGGATATTGCAGATACGCAGTATTTT CASSPRLADIADTQYF
TRBJ2-7 - - TRBV6-5 TGTGCCAGCAGCCCTGACAGGTACGAGCAGTACTTC CASSPDRYEQYF
TRBJ2-3 TRBD1 - TRBV5-1 TGCGCCAGCAGGGGAGGGACAGGGACGGATACGCAGTATTTT CASRGGTGTDTQYF
TRBJ2-1 TRBD2 once TRBV19 TGTGCCAGTAGTAGGGATATCTCAGCGGGAGGGCTGAGTGAGCAGTTCTTC CASSRDISAGGLSEQFF
TRBJ1-4 - - TRBV28 TGTGCCAGCAGTTTTATTGGGGCGGGGACTCCAACTAATGAAAAACTGTTTTTT CASSFIGAGTPTNEKLFF
TRBJ2-6 TRBD1 - TRBV11-2 TGTGCCAGCGGACTATGGGACAGGGGGAACTCTGGGGCCAACGTCCTGACTTTC CASGLWDRGNSGANVLTF
TRBJ2-1 TRBD1 - TRBV2 TGTGCCAGCAGTGCCGGGACAGGAGGAGTCGTGCAGTTCTTC CASSAGTGGVVQFF